Listed here are 11 T cell receptor beta chains from one sample, sequenced in a study of blood T cell repertoires in COVID-19. Here immunoSEQ multiplex PCR was the method, and the copy in TCRdb shows in-frame clones only, minus some. The sample lists 300,000 or so clones; roughly 88% were seen once. The sequenced sample was peripheral blood. Receptors were obtained from a woman aged 45 to 65 with acute or convalescent COVID-19.

This chain connects TRBV2 to TRBJ1-2; the D gene is possibly TRBD1 (5 bases). The length of the CDR3 is 12 residues. V was trimmed by 4 bases and J by 8 bases, leaving 11 bases between them. Germline V lookup: CDR1 SNHLY, CDR2 FYNNEI. As DNA, the CDR3 is TGTGCCAGCAGTGTCAGGGTGGAGGGCTACACCTTC. Protein product: CASSVRVEGYTF.

This rearrangement joins TRBV9 to TRBJ2-5, with TRBD2 as a possible D gene (7 bases). Trimming took 0 bases from V and 5 from J, leaving 11 bases between them. The CDR3 runs to 14 residues. Per germline, CDR1 SGDLS and CDR2 YYNGEE. The DNA of the CDR3 is TGTGCCAGCAGCGTAGGGGGGGGCCGGGAGACCCAGTACTTC. Protein sequence: CASSVGGGRETQYF. The full variable domain, in which reference TRBV9 and TRBJ2-5 provide the parts outside the CDR3, is DSGVTQTPKHLITATGQRVTLRCSPRSGDLSVYWYQQSLDQGLQFLIQYYNGEERAKGNILERFSAQQFPDLHSELNLSSLELGDSALYFCASSVGGGRETQYFGPGTRLLVL.

This clone was seen a single time. The chain recombines TRBV7-6 with TRBJ2-2; TRBD2 matches at 8 bases. Germline V lookup: CDR1 SGHVS, CDR2 FNYEAQ. The trim removed 1 base at V and 3 bases at J, leaving 1 base unmatched. There are 15 residues in the CDR3. This chain's CDR3 is CASSLDGRDTGELFF. Written as DNA, the CDR3 is TGTGCCAGCAGCTTAGACGGGAGGGACACCGGGGAGCTGTTTTTT. Full variable domain (remainder filled in from reference TRBV7-6 and TRBJ2-2): GAGVSQSPRYKVTKRGQDVALRCDPISGHVSLYWYRQALGQGPEFLTYFNYEAQQDKSGLPNDRFSAERPEGSISTLTIQRTEQRDSAMYRCASSLDGRDTGELFFGEGSRLTVL.

The J gene is TRBJ1-1, the V gene TRBV29-1, with D hard to call. V lost 8 bases and J lost 1, with 17 bases in between. Germline V gene lookup returns CDR1 SQVTM and CDR2 ANQGSEA. The CDR3 is 14 amino acids. The CDR3 spells CSSRVRVENTEAFF. The CDR3 DNA reads as TGCAGCTCCCGGGTTCGGGTCGAGAACACTGAAGCTTTCTTT.

The chain recombines TRBV5-6 with TRBJ1-4, with D possibly TRBD1 on 6 matching bases. Germline assignment: CDR1 SGHDT and CDR2 YYEEEE. This CDR3 is 13 amino acids long. The V end was cut by 3 bases, the J end by 6 bases, with 9 bases between. The CDR3 is CASSSQGYEKLFF. The CDR3, as DNA: TGTGCCAGCAGCTCCCAGGGGTATGAAAAACTGTTTTTT.

This chain uses TRBV28 with TRBJ2-7; 7 nucleotides line up with TRBD1. Germline V gene data show CDR1 as MDHEN and CDR2 as SYDVKM. CDR3 length equals 20 residues. V was pared by 4 bases and J by 3 bases, with 24 bases of the junction left unmatched. CDR3 sequence: CASSSHPSRSWTGNYYEQYF. Written as DNA, the CDR3 is TGTGCCAGCAGTTCCCACCCTTCCCGATCCTGGACAGGCAATTACTACGAGCAGTACTTC. The full variable domain, in which reference TRBV28 and TRBJ2-7 provide the parts outside the CDR3, is DVKVTQSSRYLVKRTGEKVFLECVQDMDHENMFWYRQDPGLGLRLIYFSYDVKMKEKGDIPEGYSVSREKKERFSLILESASTNQTSMYLCASSSHPSRSWTGNYYEQYFGPGTRLTVT.

The chain joins TRBV2 to TRBJ2-3; 7 nucleotides agree with TRBD1. Germline CDR1 SNHLY, CDR2 FYNNEI. The CDR3 loop spans 14 amino acids. The V gene end was trimmed by 8 bases and the J gene end by 1 base; junction bases not matched to a gene: 6. The DNA of the CDR3 is TGTGCCAGCCGCCGACAGGGAGGCACAGATACGCAGTATTTT. It is translated as CASRRQGGTDTQYF.

The chain links TRBV28 to TRBJ1-1; D unresolved. Trimming removed 3 bases at V and 4 bases at J, with 12 bases between. CDR3 length equals 14 residues. The V gene's germline CDR1 is MDHEN and CDR2 SYDVKM. The CDR3 reads CASSLIASGTEAFF. DNA of the CDR3: TGTGCCAGCAGTTTGATTGCCTCCGGCACTGAAGCTTTCTTT.

The chain is built from TRBV5-1 and TRBJ2-1; possibly TRBD1 for D (5 bases). This CDR3 comprises 13 residues. Per the germline V gene, CDR1 is SGHRS and CDR2 is YFSETQ. V gave up 5 bases and J gave up 8 bases, with 14 bases separating them. The CDR3 region has the DNA TGCGCCAGCAGAAGCGTAATAGGGGATGAGCAGTTCTTC. Protein: CASRSVIGDEQFF.

This rearrangement joins TRBV27 to TRBJ2-1, with D possibly being TRBD1 (6 bases). CDR3 length: 15 amino acids. The ends were cut back, 5 bases at V and 2 bases at J, with 13 bases in the middle. Germline V gene sequence: CDR1 MNHEY, CDR2 SMNVEV (reference sequence). The CDR3 sequence is CASSTPGHPYNEQFF. CDR3 bases: TGTGCCAGCAGTACGCCGGGACACCCCTACAATGAGCAGTTCTTC.

The chain links TRBV28 to TRBJ2-1, with 13 positions matching TRBD2. This CDR3 contains 18 residues. The ends lost 3 bases at V and 7 bases at J; junction bases unmatched: 12. Germline assignment: CDR1 MDHEN and CDR2 SYDVKM. The CDR3 reads CASSFLSLTSGRGNEQFF. The CDR3 DNA follows: TGTGCCAGCAGTTTCCTCTCCCTTACTAGCGGGAGGGGTAATGAGCAGTTCTTC.